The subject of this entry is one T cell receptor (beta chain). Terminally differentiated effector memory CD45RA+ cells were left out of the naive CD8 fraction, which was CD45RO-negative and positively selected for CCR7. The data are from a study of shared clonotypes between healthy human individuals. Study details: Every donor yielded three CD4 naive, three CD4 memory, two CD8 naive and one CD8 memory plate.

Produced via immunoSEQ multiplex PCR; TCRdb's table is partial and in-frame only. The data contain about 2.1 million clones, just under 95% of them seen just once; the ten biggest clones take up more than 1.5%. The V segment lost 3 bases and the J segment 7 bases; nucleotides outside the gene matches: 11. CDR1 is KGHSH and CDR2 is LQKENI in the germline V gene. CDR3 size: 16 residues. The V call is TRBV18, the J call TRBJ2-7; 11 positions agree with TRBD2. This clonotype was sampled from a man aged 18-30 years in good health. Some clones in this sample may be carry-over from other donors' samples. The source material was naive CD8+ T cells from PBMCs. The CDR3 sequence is CASSPGTSGPAGEQYF. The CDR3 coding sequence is TGTGCCAGCTCACCCGGGACTAGCGGACCAGCGGGGGAGCAGTACTTC.